One and the same sample provided the 19 T cell receptor beta chains below, sequenced in a study of vaccination and CD4 T cells after COVID-19 (dated by TCRdb to 2021 to 2024). The antigens for these receptors are not known. The treatment or condition label, as the study defines it: roughly nine-day PBMC culture with coronavirus spike peptide pools or control peptides (ViraFEST assay). The library was generated by PCR. TCRdb names Illumina iSeq 100 as the instrument used. TCR sequencing of DNA from cultured CD4+ T cells used the Oncomine TCR Beta short-read assay at the Johns Hopkins FTIC core. Starting from the raw public reads, TCRdb applied fastp trimming at Q25, assembled clones with MiXCR and retained in-frame beta chains. Rows matching on CDR3 protein sequence are summarized as one entry with the most common DNA and genes. The sample table records under 15,000 distinct CDR3 sequences; 50% to 65% of these occur just once. Of the sample, approximately 12% falls within the top ten clones.

Source material: CD4+ T cells from blood, cultured in vitro. The source is a human donor who had recovered from COVID-19.

The CDR3 bases are TGTGCCGGGGCCCCGGGGCGGGGGGAAGATACGCAGTATTTT. This codes for CAGAPGRGEDTQYF. The rearrangement uses TRBV30 and TRBJ2-3, with TRBD2 matching over 8 bases. V dropped 8 bases and J dropped 5; count of bases not matched to a gene: 12. The germline V gene has CDR1 GTSNPN and CDR2 SVGIG (reference sequence). The CDR3 runs to 14 residues.

In nucleotides, the CDR3 is TGTGCCAGCGGGGCGGGCAATCAGCCCCAGCATTTT. Translating gives CASGAGNQPQHF. The chain has TRBV25-1 and TRBJ1-5, with D possibly TRBD1 on 5 matching bases. Looked up from germline, CDR1 is MGHDK and CDR2 is SYGVNS. Trimming cost V 8 bases and J 2 bases, with 7 bases left between them. The CDR3 contains 12 residues.

This chain joins TRBV18 and TRBJ2-5, with 7 bases matching TRBD1. The germline gives CDR1 KGHSH, CDR2 LQKENI. There are 16 residues in the CDR3. V trimming: 4 bases; J trimming: 1 base; junction bases outside the gene matches: 9. The CDR3 sequence: CASSLTTGKFQETQYF. CDR3 DNA sequence: TGTGCCAGCTCACTAACGACAGGGAAGTTCCAAGAGACCCAGTACTTC.

V and J are TRBV6-1 and TRBJ2-1; TRBD2 agrees at 10 bases. The CDR3 is 14 residues long. Trimming removed 7 bases from V and 8 bases from J; junction bases left unmatched: 8. Germline V gene data show CDR1 as MNHNS and CDR2 as SASEGT. CDR3 nucleotides: TGTGCCAGCACCCTAGGGGGACTAGCGTATGAGCAGTTCTTC. It specifies CASTLGGLAYEQFF.

In this sample, this clonotype is medium-sized. The J gene is TRBJ1-2, the V gene TRBV6-1, with D perhaps TRBD1 (5 bases). The V gene's germline CDR1 is MNHNS and CDR2 SASEGT. Deletions cut 2 bases from V and 4 bases from J, with 11 bases between. The CDR3 is 14 amino acids. Here the CDR3 DNA reads TGTGCCAGCAGTGAAATCGGCGGGGGCTATGGCTACACCTTC. Translation: CASSEIGGGYGYTF.

The rearrangement links TRBV7-3 to TRBJ1-1; D not certain. CDR1 SGHTA and CDR2 FQGTGA come from the germline V gene. The CDR3 is made up of 13 amino acids. The V gene lost 2 bases and the J gene lost 1 base, with 5 bases spanning the gap. The CDR3 region has the DNA TGTGCCAGCAGCTTATACCAGAACACTGAAGCTTTCTTT. It encodes CASSLYQNTEAFF.

This clonotype was observed a single time. The chain links TRBV6-1 to TRBJ1-6; TRBD1 is a possible D gene (5 bases). CDR3 length: 15 amino acids. Trimming removed 7 bases from V and 7 bases from J, with 17 bases in between. From germline, CDR1 is MNHNS and CDR2 SASEGT. CDR3 sequence (DNA): TGTGCCAGCATCCGCGGGGCCCTTATGAATTCACCCCTCCACTTT. It specifies CASIRGALMNSPLHF.

In nucleotides, the CDR3 is TGTGCCAGCAGCGCGACTAGCGGGTCCGGGGAGCTGTTTTTT. As protein: CASSATSGSGELFF. The chain has TRBV11-2 and TRBJ2-2, with 10 nucleotides matching TRBD2. Germline V lookup: CDR1 SGHAT, CDR2 FQNNGV. Trimming took 5 bases from V and 6 from J; bases not matched to a gene: 3. The CDR3 runs 14 residues.

This clonotype was seen a single time. The chain is built from TRBV14 and TRBJ1-2; D not certain. Trimming took off 2 bases at V and 0 bases at J, with 1 base between the two ends. In germline, CDR1 is SGHDN, CDR2 FVKESK. The CDR3 totals 12 residues. Here the CDR3 DNA reads TGTGCCAGCAGCCAATCTAACTATGGCTACACCTTC. Amino acids: CASSQSNYGYTF. The full variable domain, rest sourced from reference TRBV14 and TRBJ1-2, is EAGVTQFPSHSVIEKGQTVTLRCDPISGHDNLYWYRRVMGKEIKFLLHFVKESKQDESGMPNNRFLAERTGGTYSTLKVQPAELEDSGVYFCASSQSNYGYTFGSGTRLTVV.

This chain links TRBV20-1 with TRBJ1-4, with 8 bases that match TRBD1. CDR3 length equals 15 residues. V shed 3 bases, J shed 8 bases, and the junction held 11 bases outside the gene matches. Looked up from germline, CDR1 is DFQATT and CDR2 is SNEGSKA (reference sequence). CDR3 loop: CSARNRQGAEEKLFF. The CDR3 nucleotides read TGCAGTGCTAGGAACCGGCAGGGGGCGGAGGAAAAACTGTTTTTT.

The rearrangement joins TRBV4-2 to TRBJ2-4, with 11 bases lining up with TRBD2. This CDR3 contains 15 residues. CDR1 is LGHNA, CDR2 YNFKEQ, per germline. V lost 4 bases and J lost 6; bases outside the gene matches: 5. The CDR3 nucleotides are TGTGCCAGCAGCCCCGGGACTAGCGGATCAAACATTCAGTACTTC. Its protein is CASSPGTSGSNIQYF.

This chain uses TRBV20-1 with TRBJ2-7; TRBD1 matches at 8 bases. The V segment lost 6 bases and the J segment 0 bases; nucleotides outside the gene matches: 13. CDR1 and CDR2 (germline): DFQATT, SNEGSKA (reference sequence). The CDR3 is made up of 16 amino acids. CDR3 sequence: CSAATRGQGRSYEQYF. CDR3 nucleotides: TGCAGTGCCGCCACCCGAGGACAGGGCCGCTCCTACGAGCAGTACTTC.

The sample holds a few counts of this clonotype. The genes are TRBV6-2 or TRBV6-3 and TRBJ1-2; maybe TRBD1 (6 bases). In germline, CDR1 is MNHEY, CDR2 SVGEGT. The CDR3 is 14 amino acids. V lost 6 bases and J lost 8, with 19 bases in between. The CDR3 is CASSRGGLLVGYTF. The DNA of the CDR3 is TGTGCCAGCAGCCGCGGGGGGCTGCTGGTAGGCTACACCTTC.

The rearrangement joins TRBV19 to TRBJ2-1; 8 positions agree with TRBD1. The J segment lost 7 bases and the V segment lost 5 bases, leaving 13 bases of the junction unmatched. Germline values: CDR1 LNHDA, CDR2 SQIVND (reference sequence). This CDR3 has 16 amino acids. The CDR3 sequence: CASSARNQGADNEQFF. The CDR3 DNA sequence: TGTGCCAGTAGTGCCCGAAATCAGGGGGCGGATAATGAGCAGTTCTTC.

The V call is TRBV20-1, the J call TRBJ1-2; no reliable D call. CDR1 and CDR2 from the germline V gene are DFQATT and SNEGSKA (reference sequence). V gave up 0 bases and J gave up 6 bases, with 14 bases separating them. This CDR3 region has 14 residues. As DNA, the CDR3 is TGCAGTGCTAGAGACGATATGGGTTCTGATGGCTACACCTTC. This encodes CSARDDMGSDGYTF.

The genes are TRBV27 and TRBJ1-2; D is unresolved. The CDR3 spans 17 residues. V lost 0 bases to trimming and J lost 4 bases, with 18 bases between them. Germline V lookup: CDR1 MNHEY, CDR2 SMNVEV (reference sequence). The CDR3 DNA reads TGTGCCAGCAGTTTATCGCGTGGACCACTACCGCTCTATGGCTACACCTTC. This gives the protein CASSLSRGPLPLYGYTF.

This clonotype was observed a single time. The genes are TRBV7-3 and TRBJ2-1; 9 bases agree with TRBD2. CDR1 and CDR2 from the germline V gene are SGHTA and FQGTGA. The CDR3 has 18 residues. With 0 bases clipped from V and 8 bases from J, the junction kept 14 bases outside the gene matches. CDR3 in DNA: TGTGCCAGCAGCTTAACAGGGTCTAGCGGGGTAGTGGTACATGAGCAGTTCTTC. It yields the protein CASSLTGSSGVVVHEQFF.

Worth noting for this clonotype: Sequence at one end of the junction differs from germline and may be a read error. This chain's CDR3 is CASSYPETARTYEQYF. CDR3 DNA: TGCGCCAGCAGTTACCCGGAGACAGCGCGAACCTACGAGCAGTACTTC. The V call is TRBV6-2 or TRBV6-3, the J call TRBJ2-7; D is perhaps TRBD1 (5 bases). The CDR3 loop spans 16 amino acids. CDR1 and CDR2 from the germline V gene are MNHEY and SVGEGT.

V and J are TRBV20-1 and TRBJ2-2; 12 positions match TRBD2. The CDR3 is made up of 16 amino acids. With 3 bases clipped from V and 6 bases from J, the junction kept 8 bases outside the gene matches. Germline loops: CDR1 DFQATT, CDR2 SNEGSKA (reference sequence). The CDR3 DNA is TGCAGTGCTAGCGAGGTTCTAGCGGGAGGGCCCGGGGAGCTGTTTTTT. Protein: CSASEVLAGGPGELFF.